This T cell receptor beta chain was identified in a study of graft-versus-host responses after intestinal transplantation. For the study at large: Among the recipients, all got anti-thymocyte globulin induction and then tacrolimus and steroids for about three years.

Study observations and caveats: Some GvH clones appeared in ileal mucosa or blood before recipient bone marrow. The study found high graft-versus-host to host-versus-graft clonal ratios in allografts of patients with graft-donor T cell macrochimerism.

Assay: immunoSEQ multiplex PCR; the TCRdb copy retains only in-frame clones and omits some. The table shows about 81,000 clones, with approximately 90% occurring only once. With regard to this clone: Its antigen is undetermined.

Trimming took 0 bases from V and 2 from J; bases not matched to a gene: 14. The CDR3 contains 19 residues. The V gene's germline CDR1 is SGHRS and CDR2 YFSETQ. The chain employs TRBV5-1 and TRBJ2-3, with TRBD2 matching over 8 bases. The input for sequencing was unstimulated CD4+ T cells sorted from spleen or lymph node cells, taken before transplant. This sequence originates from a human donor who was the organ donor for an intestinal transplant. The CDR3 here is CASSLVTAGGQSITDTQYF. CDR3 nucleotides: TGCGCCAGCAGCTTGGTTACGGCGGGGGGCCAATCCATCACAGATACGCAGTATTTT.